The 6 T cell receptor beta chains below come from one sample, sequenced in a study of blood T cell repertoires in COVID-19. TCRdb keeps only in-frame clones here, not all; method: immunoSEQ multiplex PCR. Here the sample spans about 300,000 clones, around 86% being singletons. Material: PBMCs or T cells enriched from blood (not recorded which). These receptors all stem from a man aged 25 to 40 who had recovered from COVID-19.

Only one count was recorded for this clone. The CDR3 spells CASIPVRAGNNQPQHF. In DNA form, the CDR3 reads TGCGCCAGCATCCCCGTACGGGCGGGGAACAATCAGCCCCAGCATTTT. The genes are TRBV5-1 and TRBJ1-5; D unclear. The CDR3 is 16 amino acids. Trimming stripped 6 bases from V and 3 bases from J, with 19 bases between. Germline assignment: CDR1 SGHRS and CDR2 YFSETQ.

This sequence joins TRBV7-2 and TRBJ2-7, with 14 bases lining up with TRBD2. V shed 4 bases and J 5 bases; nucleotides not matched to a gene: 7. This CDR3 is 16 amino acids long. Germline V gene data show CDR1 as SGHTA and CDR2 as FQGNSA. Written as DNA, the CDR3 is TGTGCCAGCAGCTCCTCAGGACTAGCGGGAGGAAACGAGCAGTACTTC. Translation gives CASSSSGLAGGNEQYF.

This chain connects TRBV5-4 to TRBJ1-2, with 10 bases that match TRBD1. Germline V gene lookup returns CDR1 SGHNT and CDR2 YYREEE (reference sequence). The J segment lost 4 bases and the V segment lost 4 bases, leaving 13 bases of the junction unmatched. This CDR3 has 17 residues. The CDR3 nucleotides are TGTGCCAGCAGCCCCCGGGACAGGGGTTTTTCGCCCTATGGCTACACCTTC. Its translation is CASSPRDRGFSPYGYTF.

The chain uses TRBV11-3 and TRBJ1-3, with a weak D call TRBD1 (5 bases). The V gene lost 3 bases and the J gene lost 0 bases, with 15 bases spanning the gap. The CDR3 consists of 17 residues. Germline V gene lookup returns CDR1 SGHNT and CDR2 YENEEA. The CDR3 is CASSFSGWDSSGNTIYF. CDR3 nucleotides: TGTGCCAGCAGCTTCTCGGGATGGGACTCCTCTGGAAACACCATATATTTT.

The chain uses TRBV6-5 and TRBJ2-3, with 8 bases lining up with TRBD1. The V and J ends lost 2 bases and 3 bases, in that order; junction bases with no gene match: 1. This CDR3 is built from 14 residues. Germline CDR1 MNHEY, CDR2 SVGAGI. CDR3 in amino acids: CASSYGQGTDTQYF. The CDR3 DNA is TGTGCCAGCAGTTACGGACAGGGAACAGATACGCAGTATTTT.

V is TRBV7-9 and J is TRBJ1-5, with 9 nucleotides matching TRBD1. CDR3 size: 15 residues. From germline, CDR1 is SEHNR and CDR2 FQNEAQ (reference sequence). V trimming: 6 bases; J trimming: 4 bases; junction bases outside the gene matches: 7. For the CDR3, the DNA is TGTGCCAGCAGACACCCGACAGGGGGAAATCAGCCCCAGCATTTT. Translating gives CASRHPTGGNQPQHF.